The 6 T cell receptor beta chains listed next were all sequenced from one sample in a study of shared clonotypes between healthy human individuals. Generated by immunoSEQ multiplex PCR, the TCRdb table keeps only in-frame clones and is missing some. Here the sample spans approximately 1,500,000 clones, 96% being singletons. Material for sequencing was naive CD4+ T cells sorted from blood. The subset denotes: CD45RA+ positively selected. The receptors shown here come from a man aged 25-45 years in good health.

This chain uses TRBV5-1 with TRBJ2-1, with 16 bases aligning to TRBD2. Germline CDR1 SGHRS, CDR2 YFSETQ. V lost 3 bases, J lost 5 bases, and 2 bases stayed unmatched. This CDR3 has 16 residues. The CDR3 sequence: CASSWGLAGGHNEQFF. CDR3 bases: TGCGCCAGCAGCTGGGGACTAGCGGGAGGGCACAATGAGCAGTTCTTC.

The sample holds one count of this clone. Other DNA sequences from this sample encode an identical CDR3 as well. This chain links TRBV5-1 with TRBJ2-7; TRBD1 matches 9 bases. With 0 bases clipped from V and 1 base from J, the junction kept 2 bases outside the gene matches. The CDR3 runs 15 residues. Per germline, CDR1 SGHRS and CDR2 YFSETQ. The CDR3 region has the DNA TGCGCCAGCAGCTTGGGGACAGGGGTTTCCTACGAGCAGTACTTC. It specifies CASSLGTGVSYEQYF.

The chain is built from TRBV5-8 and TRBJ2-1; TRBD2 agrees at 13 bases. The length of the CDR3 is 17 residues. Germline V gene sequence: CDR1 SGHTS, CDR2 YDEGEE. J gave up 0 bases and V 6 bases, and 6 bases lay outside the gene matches. The chain's CDR3 is CASIGTSGIYSYNEQFF. The CDR3 DNA reads TGTGCCAGCATCGGGACTAGCGGGATCTACTCCTACAATGAGCAGTTCTTC.

The rearrangement uses TRBV19 and TRBJ1-3; D not resolved. Trimming stripped 5 bases from V and 2 bases from J, with 4 bases between. The germline CDR1 and CDR2 sequences are LNHDA and SQIVND (reference sequence). CDR3 length equals 12 residues. The chain's CDR3 is CASSWAGNTIYF. Here the CDR3 DNA reads TGTGCCAGTAGTTGGGCTGGAAACACCATATATTTT.

This chain links TRBV28 with TRBJ2-3; D may be TRBD1 (6 bases). The CDR3 consists of 14 residues. Germline V CDR1 and CDR2: MDHEN, SYDVKM. V was trimmed by 4 bases and J by 4 bases, leaving 12 bases between them. The CDR3 here is CASSSHYRADTQYF. CDR3 DNA sequence: TGTGCCAGCAGTTCCCACTACAGGGCAGATACGCAGTATTTT.

About this clone itself: The germline gene is not matched at one end of the junction; a read error may be the cause. The CDR3: CASSPSGLALNF. CDR3 in DNA: TGTGCCAGCTCCCCCTCAGGACTAGCATTGAACTTC. The chain has TRBV18 and TRBJ2-7; 8 positions match TRBD2. Looked up from germline, CDR1 is KGHSH and CDR2 is LQKENI. The CDR3 has 12 residues.